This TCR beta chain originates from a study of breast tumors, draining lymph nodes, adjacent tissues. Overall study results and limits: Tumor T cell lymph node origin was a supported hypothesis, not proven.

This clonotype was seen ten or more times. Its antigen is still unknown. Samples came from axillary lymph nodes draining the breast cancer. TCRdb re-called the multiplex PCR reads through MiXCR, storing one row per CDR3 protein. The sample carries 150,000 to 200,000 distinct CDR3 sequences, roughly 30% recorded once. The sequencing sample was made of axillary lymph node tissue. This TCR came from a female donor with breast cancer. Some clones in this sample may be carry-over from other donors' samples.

This CDR3 is CAISDIDGSSYEQYF. CDR3 DNA: TGTGCCATCAGTGATATTGACGGAAGCTCCTACGAGCAGTACTTC. V is TRBV10-3 and J is TRBJ2-7; D unclear. V was clipped by 3 bases and J by 0 bases, with 12 bases between them. CDR3 length: 15 amino acids. Germline V CDR1 and CDR2: ENHRY, SYGVKD.